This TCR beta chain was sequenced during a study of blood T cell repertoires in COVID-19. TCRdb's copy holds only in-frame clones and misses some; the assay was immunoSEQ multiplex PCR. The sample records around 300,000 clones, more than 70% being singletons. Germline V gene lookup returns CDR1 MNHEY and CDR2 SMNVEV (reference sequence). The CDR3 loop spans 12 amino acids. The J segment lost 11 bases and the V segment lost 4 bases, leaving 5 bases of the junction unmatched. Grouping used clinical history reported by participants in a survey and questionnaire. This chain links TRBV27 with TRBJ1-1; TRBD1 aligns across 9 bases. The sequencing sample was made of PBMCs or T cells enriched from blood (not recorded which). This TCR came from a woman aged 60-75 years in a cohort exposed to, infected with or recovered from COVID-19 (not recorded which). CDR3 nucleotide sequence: TGTGCCAGCAGTTCTCGACAGGGGGTGGCTTTCTTT. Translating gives CASSSRQGVAFF.